Listed below are T cell receptor beta chains from one sample, sequenced in a study of response to subunit inactivated influenza vaccine. MiXCR was run by TCRdb on the RT-PCR reads, yielding one entry per CDR3 protein. The sample holds 530,000 or so distinct CDR3 sequences; about 14% are singletons and the top ten take 11%. Sequences were derived from PBMCs from blood, sampled less than 13 days after vaccination. Every receptor here comes from a man aged 50-59 years who received an inactivated influenza vaccine. CDR3s include the opening cysteine and the closing phenylalanine or tryptophan. D genes are given only for firm matches. Size values are once, few and many counts, or a class for expanded clones, and some rows have none.

d_call cdr3_length j_call clone_size v_call cdr3_aa cdr3_nt
NA 15 TRBJ2-2 NA TRBV4-3 CASSQGSGTTGELFF TGCGCCAGCAGCCAAGGGTCGGGAACCACCGGGGAGCTGTTTTTT
NA 17 TRBJ2-1 NA TRBV6-2/TRBV6-3 CASSYLGGRSPYNEQFF TGTGCCAGCAGTTACCTTGGGGGGAGATCACCCTACAATGAGCAGTTCTTC
TRBD2 14 TRBJ2-3 few TRBV20-1 CSAAKAGLTDTQYF TGCAGTGCTGCTAAAGCGGGGCTCACAGATACGCAGTATTTT
TRBD1 13 TRBJ1-4 NA TRBV2 CASLPGQGAILFF TGTGCCAGCCTCCCAGGACAGGGAGCTATCCTGTTTTTT
NA 15 TRBJ2-2 NA TRBV6-5 CASSYAHPNTGELFF TGTGCCAGCAGTTACGCGCACCCGAACACCGGGGAGCTGTTTTTT
NA 15 TRBJ1-5 NA TRBV27 CASSFGGYSNQPQHF TGTGCCAGCAGTTTTGGGGGTTATAGCAATCAGCCCCAGCATTTT
NA 18 TRBJ2-3 NA TRBV27 CASSQEHPGKVSTDTQYF TGTGCCAGCAGCCAAGAACACCCTGGGAAGGTCAGCACAGATACGCAGTATTTT
NA 15 TRBJ1-1 NA TRBV7-8 CASSLGSGENTEAFF TGTGCCAGCAGCTTAGGTTCGGGGGAGAACACTGAAGCTTTCTTT
TRBD1 17 TRBJ2-7 few TRBV6-2/TRBV6-3 CASSYLPPAGGTYEQYF TGTGCCAGCAGTTACTTACCCCCGGCAGGGGGTACCTACGAGCAGTACTTC
NA 16 TRBJ2-5 many TRBV20-1 CSARGRGGNKQETQYF TGCAGTGCTAGAGGAAGGGGGGGGAATAAACAAGAGACCCAGTACTTC
NA 13 TRBJ2-1 few TRBV5-1 CASSLGPDREQFF TGCGCCAGCAGCTTAGGTCCCGACCGGGAGCAGTTCTTC
TRBD1 14 TRBJ1-1 few TRBV2 CASSVDRSNTEAFF TGTGCCAGCAGTGTGGACAGGTCGAACACTGAAGCTTTCTTT